This TCR beta chain was observed in a study of control samples from healthy donors and cancer patients. Germline values: CDR1 MDHEN, CDR2 SYDVKM. J was trimmed by 4 bases and V by 5 bases; bases with no gene match: 9. This CDR3 comprises 15 residues. TCRdb's copy holds only in-frame clones and misses some; the assay was immunoSEQ multiplex PCR. The table includes about 110,000 clones, approximately 80% detected once. The rearrangement joins TRBV28 to TRBJ2-7; 9 nucleotides agree with TRBD1. This TCR was sampled from a man younger than 35 in good health. Sequencing used blood. In DNA, the CDR3 is TGTGCCAGCAGTACACGGGACAGGGAACGGTACGAGCAGTACTTC. It specifies CASSTRDRERYEQYF.